The T cell receptor beta chain described here comes from a study of cytomegalovirus exposure and HLA in healthy donors. At the level of the study: Early release data held roughly 90 million unique TCRs from HLA-typed donors.

The CDR3 extends over 16 amino acids. V shed 5 bases, J shed 0 bases, and the junction held 8 bases outside the gene matches. Germline CDR1 and CDR2: MDHEN and SYDVKM. Vbeta (60) and Jbeta (13) primers were used in the PCR. Only in-frame clones appear in the TCRdb table, and some are missing; sequencing was by immunoSEQ multiplex PCR. The sample consists of 130,000 or so clones, roughly 82% of them appearing once. Study outcomes and limitations: Confirmation was obtained in vitro that three CMV-associated chains are specific for CMV antigens. Follow-up analysis later connected one missense variant in DCLRE1C with trimming of TCR beta V- and J-genes.

On this clone: Its antigen is currently unknown.

When sampled, the donors appeared nominally healthy, though they likely had unrecorded immune exposures. This TCR came from a woman aged 35 to 49 in good health and CMV-seropositive. The sequenced material came from PBMCs. The chain recombines TRBV28 with TRBJ2-5, with TRBD2 matching over 8 bases. The DNA of the CDR3 is TGTGCCAGCAGTCCCGGGGGGGGGAGATACCAAGAGACCCAGTACTTC. This translates into CASSPGGGRYQETQYF.